This passage covers 24 T cell receptor beta chains from one sample sequenced in a study of T cell responses to AZD1222 COVID-19 vaccine. Profiled with immunoSEQ multiplex PCR; TCRdb holds only in-frame clones, not every one. The top ten hold about 1.3% of the sample, which has around 80,000 clones, 83% seen once. The sequences come from peripheral blood, collected 28 days after the second AZD1222 dose. These receptors were taken from an adult who received the AZD1222 COVID-19 vaccine.

This chain joins TRBV19 and TRBJ2-7; 7 nucleotides agree with TRBD1. CDR1 is LNHDA and CDR2 is SQIVND in the germline V gene (reference sequence). Unmatched junction bases numbered 3, after V lost 1 base and J lost 3 bases. CDR3 length: 14 amino acids. The CDR3, as DNA: TGTGCCAGTAGTATAGGAACAGGGGTCTACGAGCAGTACTTC. Its protein product is CASSIGTGVYEQYF.

This sequence joins TRBV30 and TRBJ2-1, with D hard to call. Germline V CDR1 and CDR2: GTSNPN, SVGIG (reference sequence). There are 12 residues in the CDR3. V was cut by 0 bases and J by 7 bases, with 7 bases left in between. The CDR3 DNA reads TGTGCCTGGAGTGTAACTCTGAATGAGCAGTTCTTC. Translated, it gives CAWSVTLNEQFF.

The V and J genes are TRBV9 and TRBJ1-2; tentatively, D is TRBD1 (5 bases). The CDR3 length is 15 residues. Germline loops: CDR1 SGDLS, CDR2 YYNGEE. V lost 7 bases and J 2 bases, leaving 18 bases between the germline ends. Here the CDR3 DNA reads TGTGCCAGCGGGGCCTGGGGCAGCCAGAACTATGGCTACACCTTC. Protein: CASGAWGSQNYGYTF.

V usage is TRBV12-5 and J usage is TRBJ1-6; D perhaps matches TRBD1 (5 bases). V was clipped by 1 base and J by 6 bases, with 13 bases between them. The germline gives CDR1 LGHNT, CDR2 FRNRAP. This CDR3 contains 16 residues. The CDR3 is CASGLALGGGNSPLHF. In DNA form, the CDR3 reads TGTGCTAGTGGTTTGGCCCTGGGGGGAGGTAATTCACCCCTCCACTTT. The full variable domain, in which reference TRBV12-5 and TRBJ1-6 provide the parts outside the CDR3, is DARVTQTPRHKVTEMGQEVTMRCQPILGHNTVFWYRQTMMQGLELLAYFRNRAPLDDSGMPKDRFSAEMPDATLATLKIQPSEPRDSAVYFCASGLALGGGNSPLHFGNGTRLTVT.

This sequence joins TRBV11-3 and TRBJ2-1; D call uncertain. Germline V gene lookup returns CDR1 SGHNT and CDR2 YENEEA. The CDR3 totals 13 residues. Trimming stripped 4 bases from V and 7 bases from J, with 11 bases between. CDR3 in amino acids: CASSSSTFNEQFF. The DNA for the CDR3 is TGTGCCAGCAGCTCATCGACTTTTAATGAGCAGTTCTTC.

This clone was seen a single time. The chain employs TRBV10-3 and TRBJ2-1, with 10 bases identical to TRBD2. There are 18 residues in the CDR3. The ends lost 0 bases at V and 1 base at J; junction bases unmatched: 6. The germline CDR1 and CDR2 sequences are ENHRY and SYGVKD. This CDR3 is CAISESSLAGVSYNEQFF. The CDR3 nucleotides are TGTGCCATCAGTGAGTCTTCCCTAGCGGGAGTTTCCTACAATGAGCAGTTCTTC.

This rearrangement joins TRBV5-1 to TRBJ1-2; no definite D call. This CDR3 has 14 amino acids. V gave up 4 bases and J gave up 3 bases, with 13 bases separating them. Germline V gene sequence: CDR1 SGHRS, CDR2 YFSETQ. The CDR3 DNA sequence: TGCGCCAGCAGCCTGCTTGACGTGGACTATGGCTACACCTTC. The encoded protein is CASSLLDVDYGYTF.

The chain carries TRBV4-2 and TRBJ2-3; maybe TRBD2 (6 bases). The CDR3 sequence is 16 residues long. Germline CDR1 and CDR2: LGHNA and YNFKEQ. With 5 bases removed from V and 2 bases from J, the gap between germline ends came to 17 bases. CDR3 DNA: TGTGCCAGCAGCTTGGAGCTAGCGATACTCACAGATACGCAGTATTTT. Its translation is CASSLELAILTDTQYF.

The CDR3 DNA is TGTGCCAGCAGCCGGGGACAGGGAGTACCTGGAAACACCATATATTTT. It encodes CASSRGQGVPGNTIYF. The chain links TRBV3-1 (or the pseudogene TRBV3-2) to TRBJ1-3; TRBD1 agrees at 9 bases. CDR3 size: 16 residues. J lost 2 bases, V lost 4 bases, and 6 bases had no gene match. CDR1 is LGHDT and CDR2 is YNNKEL in the germline V gene (reference sequence).

The V call is TRBV30, the J call TRBJ2-6; D is undetermined. Trimming shortened V by 3 bases and J by 0 bases, and 9 bases separated the two germline ends. This CDR3 contains 15 residues. Looked up from germline, CDR1 is GTSNPN and CDR2 is SVGIG (reference sequence). The CDR3 nucleotides read TGTGCCTGGAGCCGTGTCATCTCTGGGGCCAACGTCCTGACTTTC. It is translated as CAWSRVISGANVLTF.

This clone was observed a single time. The chain is built from TRBV28 and TRBJ1-6; D perhaps matches TRBD1 (5 bases). V dropped 6 bases and J dropped 5 bases, with 14 bases sitting between them. The length of the CDR3 is 15 residues. Germline CDR1 and CDR2: MDHEN and SYDVKM. The CDR3 here is CASRTPGTDNSPLHF. CDR3 sequence (DNA): TGTGCCAGCAGGACTCCCGGGACGGATAATTCACCCCTCCACTTT.

This chain joins TRBV28 and TRBJ1-2; the match to TRBD1 covers 10 bases. Germline CDR1 is MDHEN and CDR2 is SYDVKM. The CDR3 extends over 15 amino acids. The V gene end was trimmed by 5 bases and the J gene end by 1 base; junction bases not matched to a gene: 4. Here the CDR3 DNA reads TGTGCCAGCAGTCCCGGGACAGGGGTTAACTATGGCTACACCTTC. This sequence encodes CASSPGTGVNYGYTF.

This clone came up once. The chain recombines TRBV18 with TRBJ1-1; D call uncertain. Trimming took off 4 bases at V and 3 bases at J, with 15 bases between the two ends. The CDR3 runs to 15 residues. Germline-derived CDR1 and CDR2 are KGHSH and LQKENI. DNA for the CDR3: TGTGCCAGCTCACTAAATTCAGTCGTGGACACTGAAGCTTTCTTT. It is translated as CASSLNSVVDTEAFF. Combining the CDR3 with reference TRBV18 and TRBJ1-1 gives the whole variable domain NAGVMQNPRHLVRRRGQEARLRCSPMKGHSHVYWYRQLPEEGLKFMVYLQKENIIDESGMPKERFSAEFPKEGPSILRIQQVVRGDSAAYFCASSLNSVVDTEAFFGQGTRLTVV.

V gene TRBV5-1 combines with J gene TRBJ2-5; D remains ambiguous. Germline V gene sequence: CDR1 SGHRS, CDR2 YFSETQ. CDR3 length: 15 amino acids. The V and J ends lost 0 bases and 2 bases respectively, with 11 bases between them. The CDR3, as DNA: TGCGCCAGCAGCTTGGGAGATTACATACAAGAGACCCAGTACTTC. Protein product: CASSLGDYIQETQYF.

The V gene is TRBV6-5, the J gene TRBJ1-1, with unresolved D. The germline gives CDR1 MNHEY, CDR2 SVGAGI. This CDR3 is 14 amino acids long. Trimming removed 6 bases at V and 5 bases at J, with 16 bases between. The CDR3 loop reads CASSFADLGTEAFF. CDR3 bases: TGTGCCAGCAGCTTCGCAGACCTAGGGACTGAAGCTTTCTTT.

The chain combines TRBV28 with TRBJ1-6, with 8 bases lining up with TRBD1. Trimming at V came to 4 bases and at J to 12 bases, leaving 8 bases not matched to a gene. CDR3 length: 14 amino acids. The V gene's germline CDR1 is MDHEN and CDR2 SYDVKM. The CDR3 loop is CASSSTGTGLPLHF. CDR3 in DNA: TGTGCCAGCAGTTCCACCGGGACAGGTTTACCCCTCCACTTT.

The chain joins TRBV5-1 to TRBJ1-1, with 9 bases identical to TRBD1. This CDR3 has 17 residues. From germline, CDR1 is SGHRS and CDR2 YFSETQ. V shed 0 bases and J 4 bases; nucleotides not matched to a gene: 10. The CDR3 reads CASSLGPGTGMGTEAFF. The CDR3 coding sequence is TGCGCCAGCAGCTTGGGTCCCGGGACAGGGATGGGCACTGAAGCTTTCTTT.

This chain connects TRBV27 to TRBJ2-2; D is possibly TRBD2 (7 bases). There are 18 residues in the CDR3. The germline CDR1 and CDR2 sequences are MNHEY and SMNVEV (reference sequence). V shed 3 bases and J shed 1 base, with 18 bases lying between them. CDR3 nucleotides: TGTGCCAGCAGTTTCCTTTCCTCGGGGGGCTTGAACACCGGGGAGCTGTTTTTT. Residues: CASSFLSSGGLNTGELFF.

V is TRBV9 and J is TRBJ2-2, with D perhaps matching TRBD2 (6 bases). Trimming left V 6 bases short and J 4 bases short, with 7 bases between. This CDR3 spans 12 amino acids. Germline V gives CDR1 SGDLS, CDR2 YYNGEE. In nucleotides, the CDR3 is TGTGCCAGCACCGGGAGCACCGGGGAGCTGTTTTTT. The encoded protein is CASTGSTGELFF.

The table lists this clone with a count of one. The V gene is TRBV10-3, the J gene TRBJ1-2; 9 positions match TRBD1. CDR1 ENHRY and CDR2 SYGVKD come from the germline V gene. The CDR3 has 14 amino acids. J gave up 6 bases and V 4 bases, and 6 bases lay outside the gene matches. The CDR3 DNA reads as TGTGCCATCAGTGTAGGGACAGGGCCCGATGGCTACACCTTC. This translates into CAISVGTGPDGYTF.

The CDR3 nucleotides are TGTGCCAGCAGGGCGGATAGCCGCGGCTACACCTTC. This sequence encodes CASRADSRGYTF. V is TRBV12-3 or TRBV12-4 and J is TRBJ1-2; D unresolved. CDR3 size: 12 residues. V gave up 6 bases and J gave up 8 bases, with 13 bases separating them.

DNA of the CDR3: TGCGCCAGCAGCTTGGGCAGGGCAAGGGACGAGCAGTACTTC. Its protein is CASSLGRARDEQYF. The V gene is TRBV5-1, the J gene TRBJ2-7, with a weak D call TRBD1 (5 bases). The V and J ends lost 0 bases and 5 bases respectively, with 12 bases between them. CDR3 size: 14 residues. Germline CDR1 and CDR2: SGHRS and YFSETQ.

V and J are TRBV7-2 and TRBJ2-5, with 12 bases aligning to TRBD2. CDR3 length: 18 residues. Germline V lookup: CDR1 SGHTA, CDR2 FQGNSA. Germline trimming cut 5 bases from V and 2 bases from J; bases unmatched to any gene: 12. In nucleotides, the CDR3 is TGTGCCAGCAGCCTACCCACCGGACTAGCGGGATTACAAGAGACCCAGTACTTC. It specifies CASSLPTGLAGLQETQYF.

The chain couples TRBV4-3 to TRBJ1-2, with 10 bases matching TRBD1. The CDR3 is 16 amino acids. The trim removed 3 bases at V and 3 bases at J, leaving 7 bases unmatched. Germline V gives CDR1 LGHNA, CDR2 YSLEER. The chain's CDR3 is CASSHALTGGDYGYTF. DNA for the CDR3: TGCGCCAGCAGCCACGCCCTGACAGGGGGCGACTATGGCTACACCTTC.